This T cell receptor beta chain appears in the sequencing data of a study of blood T cells in healthy people across ages. Primers used in a second PCR of roughly 7 to 11 cycles were a sample-barcoded 5' primer and a J-beta primer mix. Using its own MiXCR run on the 5' RACE reads, TCRdb lists one record per CDR3 protein. The sample shows under 800,000 distinct CDR3 sequences, under 25% of them seen only once. Study-level results: Age advanced and TCR beta diversity per million T cells fell, roughly linearly.

This clonotype was counted a few times. The antigen is undetermined. Sequenced input: blood. The clonotype comes from a man in his 70s in good health.

CDR3 bases: TGTGCCAGCAGTTCCACAGGGGCTGAAGCTTTCTTT. As protein: CASSSTGAEAFF. This chain uses TRBV27 with TRBJ1-1; TRBD1 matches at 7 bases. The CDR3 has 12 residues. The V gene's germline CDR1 is MNHEY and CDR2 SMNVEV (reference sequence). Trimming cost V 4 bases and J 6 bases; bases outside gene matches: 2.